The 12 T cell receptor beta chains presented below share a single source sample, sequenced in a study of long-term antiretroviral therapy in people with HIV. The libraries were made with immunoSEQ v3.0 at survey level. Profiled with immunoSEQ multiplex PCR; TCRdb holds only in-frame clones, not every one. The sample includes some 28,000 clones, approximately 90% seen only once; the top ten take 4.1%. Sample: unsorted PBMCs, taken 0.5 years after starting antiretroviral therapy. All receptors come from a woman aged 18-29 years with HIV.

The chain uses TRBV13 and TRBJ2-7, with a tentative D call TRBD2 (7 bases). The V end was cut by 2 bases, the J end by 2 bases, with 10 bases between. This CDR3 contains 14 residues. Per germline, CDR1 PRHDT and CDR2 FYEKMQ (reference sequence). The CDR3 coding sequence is TGTGCCAGCAGCTTACGGGGGGCGGCCTACGAGCAGTACTTC. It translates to CASSLRGAAYEQYF.

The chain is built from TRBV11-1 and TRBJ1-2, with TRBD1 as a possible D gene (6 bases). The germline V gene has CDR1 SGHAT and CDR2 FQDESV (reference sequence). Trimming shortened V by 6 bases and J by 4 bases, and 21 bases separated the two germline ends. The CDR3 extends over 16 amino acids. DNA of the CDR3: TGTGCCAGCAGACACTCAGGGGACGGAGGCCCCTATGGCTACACCTTC. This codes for CASRHSGDGGPYGYTF.

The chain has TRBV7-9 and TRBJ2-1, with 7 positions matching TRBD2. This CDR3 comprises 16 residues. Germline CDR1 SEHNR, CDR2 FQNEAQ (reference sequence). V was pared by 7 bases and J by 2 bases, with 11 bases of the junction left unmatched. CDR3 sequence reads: CASTSGRRTAYNEQFF. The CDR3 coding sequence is TGTGCCAGCACCTCCGGGAGGAGAACGGCCTACAATGAGCAGTTCTTC.

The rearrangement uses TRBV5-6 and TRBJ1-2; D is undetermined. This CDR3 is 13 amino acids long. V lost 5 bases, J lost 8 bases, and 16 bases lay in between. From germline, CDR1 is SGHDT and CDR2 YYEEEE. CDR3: CASRRGPLGGYTF. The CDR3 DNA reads TGTGCCAGCAGGAGAGGGCCTTTAGGGGGCTACACCTTC.

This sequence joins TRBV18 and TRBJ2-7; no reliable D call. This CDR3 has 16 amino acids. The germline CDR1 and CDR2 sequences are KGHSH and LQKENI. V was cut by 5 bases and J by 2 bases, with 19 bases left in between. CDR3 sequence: CASSSTVGPGAYEQYF. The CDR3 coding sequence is TGTGCCAGCTCATCCACGGTTGGCCCCGGCGCCTACGAGCAGTACTTC.

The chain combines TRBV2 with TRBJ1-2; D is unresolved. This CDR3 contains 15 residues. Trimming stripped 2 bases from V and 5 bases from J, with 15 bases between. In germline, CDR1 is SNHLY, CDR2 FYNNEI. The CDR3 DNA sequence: TGTGCCAGCAGTGAAAACGCGGCGGGGAGGTATGGCTACACCTTC. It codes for CASSENAAGRYGYTF.

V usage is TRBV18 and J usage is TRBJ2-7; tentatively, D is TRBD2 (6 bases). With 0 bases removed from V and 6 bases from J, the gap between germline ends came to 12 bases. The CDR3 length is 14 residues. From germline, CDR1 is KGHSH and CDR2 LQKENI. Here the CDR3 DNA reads TGTGCCAGCTCACCACCGGTTGGGGGGAGCGAGCAGTACTTC. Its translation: CASSPPVGGSEQYF.

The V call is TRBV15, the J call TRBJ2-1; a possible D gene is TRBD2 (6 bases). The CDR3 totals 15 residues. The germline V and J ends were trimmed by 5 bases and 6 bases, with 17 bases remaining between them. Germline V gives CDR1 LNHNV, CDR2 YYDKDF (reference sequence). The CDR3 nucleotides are TGTGCCACCAGCTCGATGAATAGGGACTTCAATGAGCAGTTCTTC. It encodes CATSSMNRDFNEQFF. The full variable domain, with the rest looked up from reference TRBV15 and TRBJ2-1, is DAMVIQNPRYQVTQFGKPVTLSCSQTLNHNVMYWYQQKSSQAPKLLFHYYDKDFNNEADTPDNFQSRRPNTSFCFLDIRSPGLGDTAMYLCATSSMNRDFNEQFFGPGTRLTVL.

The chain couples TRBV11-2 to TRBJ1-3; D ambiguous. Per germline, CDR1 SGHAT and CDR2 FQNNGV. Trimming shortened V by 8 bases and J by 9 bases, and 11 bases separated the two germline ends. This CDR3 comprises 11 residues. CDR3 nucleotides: TGTGCCAGCGGAAGACAAGGCACCATATATTTT. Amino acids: CASGRQGTIYF.

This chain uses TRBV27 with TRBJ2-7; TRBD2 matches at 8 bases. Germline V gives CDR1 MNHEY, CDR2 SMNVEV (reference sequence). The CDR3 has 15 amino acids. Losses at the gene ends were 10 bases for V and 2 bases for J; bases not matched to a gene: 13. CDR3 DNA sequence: TGTGCCACAAAAGTAGCGGGACCCCCCCCCTACGAGCAGTACTTC. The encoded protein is CATKVAGPPPYEQYF.

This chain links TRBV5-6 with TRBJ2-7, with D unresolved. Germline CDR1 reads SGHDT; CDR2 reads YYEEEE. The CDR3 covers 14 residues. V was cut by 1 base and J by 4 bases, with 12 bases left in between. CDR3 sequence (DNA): TGTGCCAGCAGCTTGACGAACGGAATTTACGAGCAGTACTTC. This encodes CASSLTNGIYEQYF.

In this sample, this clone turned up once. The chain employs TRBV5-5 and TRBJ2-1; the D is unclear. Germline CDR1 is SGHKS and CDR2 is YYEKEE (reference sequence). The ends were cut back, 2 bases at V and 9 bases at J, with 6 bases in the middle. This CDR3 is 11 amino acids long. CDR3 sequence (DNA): TGTGCCAGCAGCTTAATGGTTGAGCAGTTCTTC. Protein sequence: CASSLMVEQFF.